Listed below are T cell receptor beta chains from one sample, sequenced in a study of Ad26.COV2.S vaccination and SARS-CoV-2 variants. The repertoire was sequenced with immunoSEQ multiplex PCR; TCRdb's copy has only in-frame clones and lacks some. The sample records 350,000 to 450,000 clones, 92% being singletons. Sequencing used peripheral blood, obtained in a trial of Ad26.COV2.S vaccine versus placebo. These receptors originate from a person aged 18-60 years who received the Ad26.COV2.S COVID-19 vaccine or a placebo. The CDR3 runs from the conserved cysteine through the conserved F or W. The D gene is left open where the match is weak. The size of a clone is reported for some rows only, either as once, few or many, or as a class for expanded clones.

j_call,d_call,v_call,clone_size,cdr3_nt,cdr3_aa
TRBJ2-7,TRBD1,TRBV6-2/TRBV6-3,NA,TGTGCCAGCAGTTACACAAGGACAGGACCCTACGAGCAGTACTTC,CASSYTRTGPYEQYF
TRBJ1-4,TRBD1,TRBV5-4,NA,TGTGCCAGCAGCTTAACAGGGGGAACTAATGAAAAACTGTTTTTT,CASSLTGGTNEKLFF
TRBJ2-5,TRBD2,TRBV10-3,NA,TGTGCCATCAGTGCTTTAGCGGGGGGGCTAGAGACCCAGTACTTC,CAISALAGGLETQYF
TRBJ2-6,NA,TRBV27,once,TGTGCCAGCAGTTTATATAGGCCAAGCTCTGGGGCCAACGTCCTGACTTTC,CASSLYRPSSGANVLTF
TRBJ2-5,TRBD2,TRBV7-9,NA,TGTGCCAGCAGCTCGACTACGGGGGGGAGACAGACCCAGTACTTC,CASSSTTGGRQTQYF
TRBJ2-1,TRBD2,TRBV18,NA,TGTGCCAGCTCACTTATTAGCGGGGGCTCCTACAATGAGCAGTTCTTC,CASSLISGGSYNEQFF
TRBJ2-7,TRBD2,TRBV7-9,NA,TGTGCCAGCAGGCTAGCGGATAGCTCCTACGAGCAGTACTTC,CASRLADSSYEQYF
TRBJ1-1,TRBD1,TRBV19,NA,TGTGCCAGTAGTATGAGGGGGCAGAGTCTGGGAGCTTTCTTT,CASSMRGQSLGAFF
TRBJ2-7,TRBD1,TRBV27,NA,TGTGCCAGCAGTTCGACAGGGGGGGGCTACGAGCAGTACTTC,CASSSTGGGYEQYF
TRBJ1-2,NA,TRBV29-1,NA,TGCAGCGTCGCCAGGGGTTCCTATGGCTACACCTTC,CSVARGSYGYTF
TRBJ1-6,NA,TRBV11-2,NA,TGTGCCAGTAGGTACAGGAGCTCCTATAATTCACCCCTCCACTTT,CASRYRSSYNSPLHF
TRBJ1-2,TRBD1,TRBV28,NA,TGTGCCAGCCTAGGACAGGACAACTATGGCTACACCTTC,CASLGQDNYGYTF
TRBJ2-1,TRBD2,TRBV19,NA,TGTGCCAGTAGTATGTTGGGACTAAAGTCCAATGAGCAGTTCTTC,CASSMLGLKSNEQFF
TRBJ1-1,NA,TRBV20-1,NA,TGCAGCTGGGGGGGCTACACTGAAGCTTTCTTT,CSWGGYTEAFF
TRBJ2-3,TRBD1,TRBV6-5,NA,TGTGCCAGCAGCACAGGACAGGGGGCAGATACGCAGTATTTT,CASSTGQGADTQYF
TRBJ2-5,NA,TRBV5-1,NA,TGCGCCAGCAGCTTGGGGTTCGGGACCCAAGAGACCCAGTACTTC,CASSLGFGTQETQYF
TRBJ1-5,TRBD1,TRBV24-1,NA,TGTGCCACCAGTGATTCGGACAGGGGGTGGCAGCCCCAGCATTTT,CATSDSDRGWQPQHF
TRBJ2-7,NA,TRBV4-3,NA,TGCGCCAGCAGCCAGGGACGGTTCTACGAGCAGTACTTC,CASSQGRFYEQYF
TRBJ2-3,NA,TRBV6-5,NA,TGTGCCAGCAGTTACTCGAGGGGCACAGATACGCAGTATTTT,CASSYSRGTDTQYF
TRBJ2-2,NA,TRBV4-3,NA,TGCGCCAGCAGCCCGGGGGGCTCGAACACCGGGGAGCTGTTTTTT,CASSPGGSNTGELFF
TRBJ2-1,TRBD1,TRBV24-1,NA,TGTGCCACCAGTGAACAGGGGCCCTTGGGCAATGAGCAGTTCTTC,CATSEQGPLGNEQFF
TRBJ1-1,NA,TRBV28,NA,TGTGCCAGCAGTTTATACGGGGGCACTGAAGCTTTCTTT,CASSLYGGTEAFF
TRBJ2-7,TRBD2,TRBV3-1/TRBV3-2,NA,TGTGCCAGCAGCCGCGGGGGGAATGACCGCTACGAGCAGTACTTC,CASSRGGNDRYEQYF
TRBJ2-7,NA,TRBV5-4,NA,TGTGCCAGCAGCTTGACCCCCTACGAGCAGTACTTC,CASSLTPYEQYF
TRBJ2-7,TRBD1,TRBV18,NA,TGTGCCAGCTCACCCGGGACAGGTTCCTACGAGCAGTACTTC,CASSPGTGSYEQYF
TRBJ2-7,NA,TRBV27,NA,TGTGCCAGCGGGGGACATGGTTACCACGAGCAGTACTTC,CASGGHGYHEQYF
TRBJ2-2,NA,TRBV11-3,NA,TGTGCCAGCAGGCCGCAGACGAACACCGGGGAGCTGTTTTTT,CASRPQTNTGELFF
TRBJ1-2,NA,TRBV23-1,NA,TGCGCCAGCAGTCAATCTTTGGGCAGAGTAAACTATGGCTACACCTTC,CASSQSLGRVNYGYTF
TRBJ2-7,NA,TRBV6-6,NA,TGTGCCAGCAGTTACTGGGTTTCAGACGAGCAGTACTTC,CASSYWVSDEQYF
TRBJ2-7,NA,TRBV5-6,NA,TGTGCCAGCAGGAAAGGGGGGTCTGGCTACGAGCAGTACTTC,CASRKGGSGYEQYF
TRBJ2-7,TRBD2,TRBV5-5,NA,TGTGCCAGCAGCTTTTTATTAGCGGGGCACGAGCAGTACTTC,CASSFLLAGHEQYF